One sample yielded the 20 T cell receptor beta chains listed below, sequenced in a study of blood T cell repertoires in COVID-19. Using immunoSEQ multiplex PCR, the repertoire was profiled, and TCRdb retains in-frame clones only, with some absent. The sample contains around 100,000 clones, approximately 86% of which appear only once. Specimen: peripheral blood. The receptors come from a human donor in a cohort sampled during active COVID-19.

The genes are TRBV28 and TRBJ1-6, with D hard to call. The CDR3 totals 12 residues. Germline-derived CDR1 and CDR2 are MDHEN and SYDVKM. V dropped 1 base and J dropped 12 bases, with 7 bases sitting between them. The CDR3 sequence is CASSLSGVPLHF. CDR3 DNA sequence: TGTGCCAGCAGTTTATCCGGTGTACCCCTCCACTTT.

This clone was seen just once. V is TRBV7-8 and J is TRBJ2-1; perhaps TRBD2 as D (5 bases). The CDR3 consists of 15 residues. Between the trimmed V and J ends, which lost 1 base and 3 bases, there was a span of 10 bases. Germline V gene sequence: CDR1 SGHVS, CDR2 FQNEAQ. CDR3 nucleotides: TGTGCCAGCAGCTTAGTAGGCGGGCGCTACAATGAGCAGTTCTTC. Translation: CASSLVGGRYNEQFF.

The V and J genes are TRBV3-1 (or the pseudogene TRBV3-2) and TRBJ2-1; D ambiguous. This CDR3 has 16 residues. CDR1 LGHDT and CDR2 YNNKEL come from the germline V gene (reference sequence). V shed 2 bases and J shed 6 bases, with 17 bases lying between them. CDR3 residues: CASSQSVVSPLNEQFF. DNA of the CDR3: TGTGCCAGCAGCCAATCTGTAGTCTCCCCCCTCAATGAGCAGTTCTTC.

The chain employs TRBV18 and TRBJ2-7, with 8 bases that match TRBD1. J gave up 2 bases and V 6 bases, and 18 bases lay outside the gene matches. The germline V gene encodes CDR1 KGHSH and CDR2 LQKENI. The CDR3 totals 18 residues. CDR3 in DNA: TGTGCCAGCTCTTCCCTTCCCACCTGGACAGGGACCGCCTACGAGCAGTACTTC. Its protein is CASSSLPTWTGTAYEQYF.

This sequence joins TRBV3-1 (or the pseudogene TRBV3-2) and TRBJ2-7; D is perhaps TRBD1 (6 bases). CDR3 length equals 17 residues. Germline V gene sequence: CDR1 LGHDT, CDR2 YNNKEL (reference sequence). The germline V and J ends were trimmed by 1 base and 4 bases, with 20 bases remaining between them. The DNA for the CDR3 is TGTGCCAGCAGCCAAGCCCGTCCATCATGGGGGCCTTACGAGCAGTACTTC. This encodes CASSQARPSWGPYEQYF.

This rearrangement joins TRBV11-2 to TRBJ1-3, with D unclear. Germline lookup yields CDR1 SGHAT and CDR2 FQNNGV. With 4 bases removed from V and 4 bases from J, the gap between germline ends came to 5 bases. The CDR3 is 12 amino acids. The CDR3 region has the DNA TGTGCCAGCAGCTCAGGAGGAAACACCATATATTTT. Protein: CASSSGGNTIYF.

The chain couples TRBV2 to TRBJ1-2, with D possibly being TRBD1 (6 bases). Germline V gene sequence: CDR1 SNHLY, CDR2 FYNNEI. V shed 6 bases and J shed 4 bases, with 15 bases lying between them. The CDR3 runs 14 residues. The CDR3 nucleotides are TGTGCCAGCAGGGCGACAGGACTCCTCTATGGCTACACCTTC. The encoded protein is CASRATGLLYGYTF.

The V call is TRBV21-1, the J call TRBJ2-1; the table names TRBD2, a call not compared with the DNA. TRBV21-1 is shown as a pseudogene. The CDR3 length is 19 residues. The CDR3 here is CASNPGHQRLAGGYNEQFF. In DNA form, the CDR3 reads TGTGCCAGCAACCCGGGACACCAAAGACTAGCGGGGGGGTACAATGAGCAGTTCTTC.

The CDR3: CASSSVQNTEAFF. The CDR3 DNA follows: TGTGCCAGCAGCTCGGTCCAGAACACTGAAGCTTTCTTT. The rearrangement links TRBV7-9 to TRBJ1-1, with D unresolved. The CDR3 consists of 13 residues. Per the germline V gene, CDR1 is SEHNR and CDR2 is FQNEAQ (reference sequence). The V end was cut by 4 bases, the J end by 1 base, with 7 bases between.

The chain combines TRBV27 with TRBJ2-3, with 10 nucleotides matching TRBD2. V dropped 5 bases and J dropped 4; count of bases not matched to a gene: 6. CDR3 length: 15 residues. Germline V gene data show CDR1 as MNHEY and CDR2 as SMNVEV (reference sequence). In DNA, the CDR3 is TGTGCCAGCAGTCTAGCGGGAGTTAGAGCAGATACGCAGTATTTT. Protein sequence: CASSLAGVRADTQYF.

The rearrangement links TRBV19 to TRBJ2-3, with TRBD1 identical over 11 bases. This CDR3 region has 15 residues. Germline-derived CDR1 and CDR2 are LNHDA and SQIVND (reference sequence). V lost 5 bases, J lost 5 bases, and 6 bases stayed unmatched. The CDR3 DNA is TGTGCCAGTAGTCCGAGGACAGGGGGCAAAGATACGCAGTATTTT. Translated: CASSPRTGGKDTQYF.

The chain employs TRBV5-6 and TRBJ2-5; TRBD2 agrees at 7 bases. The trim removed 0 bases at V and 5 bases at J, leaving 10 bases unmatched. The germline CDR1 and CDR2 sequences are SGHDT and YYEEEE. The CDR3 extends over 16 amino acids. CDR3 region: CASSLGREKIRETQYF. CDR3 nucleotide sequence: TGTGCCAGCAGCTTGGGGCGGGAGAAGATTAGGGAGACCCAGTACTTC. The full variable domain, with the rest looked up from reference TRBV5-6 and TRBJ2-5, is DAGVTQSPTHLIKTRGQQVTLRCSPKSGHDTVSWYQQALGQGPQFIFQYYEEEERQRGNFPDRFSGHQFPNYSSELNVNALLLGDSALYLCASSLGREKIRETQYFGPGTRLLVL.

V and J are TRBV27 and TRBJ1-6; a possible D gene is TRBD1 (6 bases). Deletions cut 5 bases from V and 6 bases from J, with 23 bases between. This CDR3 is 18 amino acids long. CDR1 and CDR2 (germline): MNHEY, SMNVEV (reference sequence). The DNA of the CDR3 is TGTGCCAGCAGTAAAGGAGCAGACAGGAGCTCGGGTAATTCACCCCTCCACTTT. Translated, it gives CASSKGADRSSGNSPLHF.

CDR3: CATSEGQHYGYTF. Here the CDR3 DNA reads TGTGCCACCAGTGAAGGACAGCACTATGGCTACACCTTC. The J gene is TRBJ1-2, the V gene TRBV24-1, with D perhaps matching TRBD1 (6 bases). Trimming shortened V by 4 bases and J by 3 bases, and 8 bases separated the two germline ends. The CDR3 is 13 amino acids. CDR1 KGHDR and CDR2 SFDVKD come from the germline V gene.

This clone was detected once. The chain uses TRBV28 and TRBJ1-6, with 7 nucleotides matching TRBD1. The CDR3 covers 15 residues. Trimming took 3 bases from V and 7 from J; bases not matched to a gene: 6. The germline V gene has CDR1 MDHEN and CDR2 SYDVKM. For the CDR3, the DNA is TGTGCCAGCAGTTTGGGACAGATTAGAAATTCACCCCTCCACTTT. This sequence encodes CASSLGQIRNSPLHF.

This clone was counted once. The J gene is TRBJ1-1, the V gene TRBV5-1; D ambiguous. The CDR3 totals 15 residues. CDR1 and CDR2 from the germline V gene are SGHRS and YFSETQ. V lost 0 bases, J lost 1 base, and 10 bases lay in between. CDR3 nucleotide sequence: TGCGCCAGCAGCTTGGATCCGGGAACGAACACTGAAGCTTTCTTT. It specifies CASSLDPGTNTEAFF.

Only a few counts were recorded for this clone. The rearrangement joins TRBV6-5 to TRBJ1-1; D ambiguous. The CDR3 is 16 residues long. V gave up 2 bases and J gave up 0 bases, with 13 bases separating them. Per germline, CDR1 MNHEY and CDR2 SVGAGI. The CDR3: CASSYIGFGMNTEAFF. The CDR3, as DNA: TGTGCCAGCAGTTACATCGGGTTCGGGATGAACACTGAAGCTTTCTTT.

The rearrangement joins TRBV5-5 to TRBJ2-3; D is perhaps TRBD1 (5 bases). Germline CDR1 and CDR2: SGHKS and YYEKEE (reference sequence). Trimming took 4 bases from V and 4 from J, leaving 16 bases between them. This CDR3 comprises 15 residues. For the CDR3, the DNA is TGTGCCAGCAGCCCCATAGGGGTTGGAGCAGATACGCAGTATTTT. Translating gives CASSPIGVGADTQYF.

The V call is TRBV19, the J call TRBJ1-1, with TRBD1 matching 8 bases. V lost 5 bases, J lost 3 bases, and 8 bases stayed unmatched. The CDR3 spans 15 residues. Germline loops: CDR1 LNHDA, CDR2 SQIVND (reference sequence). Here the CDR3 reads CASSAQTGAYTEAFF. DNA for the CDR3: TGTGCCAGTAGTGCGCAGACAGGGGCGTACACTGAAGCTTTCTTT.

The CDR3 coding sequence is TGTGCCAGCAGTCTCGATACCAGAGGCCAAGAGACCCAGTACTTC. Protein sequence: CASSLDTRGQETQYF. This rearrangement joins TRBV5-6 to TRBJ2-5; D is unclear. CDR1 SGHDT and CDR2 YYEEEE come from the germline V gene. CDR3 length: 15 residues. Trimming removed 5 bases from V and 1 base from J, with 15 bases in between.